What follows are 28 T cell receptor beta chains derived from one specimen sequenced in a study of T-cell memory formation after mild COVID-19. Via MiXCR, TCRdb re-called the 5' RACE reads, giving one row per CDR3 protein. The sample lists tens of thousands of distinct CDR3 sequences; 12% were seen once. The sequencing input was PBMCs or a T cell subset sorted from them (not recorded which). Receptors were obtained from an adult woman who had mild COVID-19 (a few samples of this study predate the infection). Cell type and time point are not known.

The table lists this clonotype with many counts. V is TRBV7-2 and J is TRBJ1-5; no firm D call. The CDR3 contains 14 residues. CDR1 is SGHTA and CDR2 is FQGNSA in the germline V gene. V was trimmed by 5 bases and J by 4 bases, leaving 12 bases between them. Here the CDR3 DNA reads TGTGCCAGCAGCGCCGGGGAGGCAAATCAGCCCCAGCATTTT. Residues: CASSAGEANQPQHF.

This clonotype came up many times. The chain joins TRBV30 to TRBJ2-3, with D perhaps being TRBD1 or TRBD2 (5 bases each). The V and J ends lost 2 bases and 6 bases respectively, with 18 bases between them. The CDR3 totals 15 residues. CDR1 GTSNPN and CDR2 SVGIG come from the germline V gene (reference sequence). Here the CDR3 DNA reads TGTGCCTGGAGTTGGGGGTCGTACTATGAGGATACGCAGTATTTT. It yields the protein CAWSWGSYYEDTQYF.

The sample holds many counts of this clonotype. The J gene is TRBJ2-3, the V gene TRBV7-2, with TRBD2 matching 10 bases. The CDR3 sequence is 15 residues long. After removal of 6 bases from V and 7 bases from J, the junction contained 10 bases not matched to a gene. Germline CDR1 and CDR2: SGHTA and FQGNSA. The CDR3 bases are TGTGCCAGCAGTTCCAGCGGGGGGGCCTTGTATACGCAGTATTTT. Translated: CASSSSGGALYTQYF.

This clonotype was found a few times. This chain links TRBV19 with TRBJ1-1, with 7 bases matching TRBD1. V trimming: 6 bases; J trimming: 5 bases; junction bases outside the gene matches: 9. The germline V gene encodes CDR1 LNHDA and CDR2 SQIVND (reference sequence). The CDR3 totals 14 residues. CDR3 residues: CASRRQGSVTEAFF. In nucleotides, the CDR3 is TGTGCCAGTAGAAGACAGGGTTCGGTGACTGAAGCTTTCTTT. The entire variable domain, with the rest obtained from reference TRBV19 and TRBJ1-1, is as follows: DGGITQSPKYLFRKEGQNVTLSCEQNLNHDAMYWYRQDPGQGLRLIYYSQIVNDFQKGDIAEGYSVSREKKESFPLTVTSAQKNPTAFYLCASRRQGSVTEAFFGQGTRLTVV.

This clonotype came up many times. The V gene is TRBV6-6, the J gene TRBJ1-1; D is perhaps TRBD1 (6 bases). The germline V and J ends were trimmed by 8 bases and 7 bases, with 11 bases remaining between them. This CDR3 is built from 11 residues. Germline V lookup: CDR1 MNHNY, CDR2 SVGAGI (reference sequence). The CDR3 region is CASGQSGEAFF. CDR3 DNA: TGTGCCAGCGGACAGAGTGGTGAAGCTTTCTTT.

This clonotype has ten or more counts. The gene calls are TRBV3-1 and TRBJ1-2; D is unresolved. CDR1 and CDR2 from the germline V gene are LGHDT and YNNKEL (reference sequence). The CDR3 loop spans 13 amino acids. The germline V and J ends were trimmed by 0 bases and 2 bases, with 4 bases remaining between them. Here the CDR3 DNA reads TGTGCCAGCAGCCAAGATCTCAACTATGGCTACACCTTC. Protein sequence: CASSQDLNYGYTF.

This clonotype was seen at least ten times. The junction and the germline gene differ at one end; a read error may be behind it. The genes are TRBV7-7 and TRBJ2-1, with 9 bases that match TRBD2. This CDR3 is 16 amino acids long. Germline V CDR1 and CDR2: SSHAT, FNYEAQ (reference sequence). The CDR3 bases are TGTGCTAGCAGTCCAGCTAGCGGGGCCTCCTACAATGAGCAGTTCTTC. This translates into CASSPASGASYNEQFF.

V and J are TRBV4-1 and TRBJ2-3; no clear D gene. Germline V gene lookup returns CDR1 MGHRA and CDR2 YSYEKL. The CDR3 runs to 13 residues. V gave up 0 bases and J gave up 8 bases, with 9 bases separating them. The CDR3 DNA sequence: TGCGCCAGCAGCCAAGAAGTGGAGTTTACGCAGTATTTT. This encodes CASSQEVEFTQYF.

This chain links TRBV11-3 with TRBJ2-7; 8 bases map to TRBD1. The CDR3 spans 14 residues. J was trimmed by 5 bases and V by 5 bases; bases with no gene match: 8. CDR1 SGHNT and CDR2 YENEEA come from the germline V gene. CDR3 region: CASSGYRGNDEQYF. In nucleotides, the CDR3 is TGTGCCAGCAGCGGCTACAGGGGGAACGACGAGCAGTACTTC. Full variable domain (missing parts from reference TRBV11-3 and TRBJ2-7): EAGVVQSPRYKIIEKKQPVAFWCNPISGHNTLYWYLQNLGQGPELLIRYENEEAVDDSQLPKDRFSAERLKGVDSTLKIQPAELGDSAVYLCASSGYRGNDEQYFGPGTRLTVT.

This chain uses TRBV30 with TRBJ2-7; TRBD2 aligns across 12 bases. Germline-derived CDR1 and CDR2 are GTSNPN and SVGIG (reference sequence). The length of the CDR3 is 17 residues. Germline trimming cut 2 bases from V and 2 bases from J; bases unmatched to any gene: 10. The CDR3 spells CAWSSLRTSGGPYEQYF. In DNA, the CDR3 is TGTGCCTGGAGTTCCCTCCGAACTAGCGGGGGGCCCTACGAGCAGTACTTC.

The V and J genes are TRBV2 and TRBJ2-5, with 9 bases fitting TRBD1. In germline, CDR1 is SNHLY, CDR2 FYNNEI. V shed 7 bases and J 5 bases; nucleotides not matched to a gene: 5. This CDR3 comprises 13 residues. CDR3 loop: CASKEDRGETQYF. CDR3 nucleotide sequence: TGTGCCAGCAAGGAGGACAGGGGTGAGACCCAGTACTTC.

The sample holds many counts of this clonotype. The gene calls are TRBV6-6 and TRBJ1-1, with D maybe TRBD1 (5 bases). The CDR3 runs to 14 residues. Per the germline V gene, CDR1 is MNHNY and CDR2 is SVGAGI (reference sequence). Trimming cost V 7 bases and J 3 bases, with 15 bases left between them. The CDR3 DNA reads as TGTGCCAGCACTCAAGGGGTGATGGACACTGAAGCTTTCTTT. Translated, it gives CASTQGVMDTEAFF.

Ten or more counts support this clonotype. This rearrangement joins TRBV5-1 to TRBJ2-1; no clear D gene. Germline V gene data show CDR1 as SGHRS and CDR2 as YFSETQ. CDR3 size: 16 residues. Deletions cut 0 bases from V and 0 bases from J, with 10 bases between. CDR3 coding DNA: TGCGCCAGCAGCTTGGAGCAGGTTAGCTCCTACAATGAGCAGTTCTTC. It codes for CASSLEQVSSYNEQFF.

Ten or more counts support this clonotype. Written as DNA, the CDR3 is TGTGCCAGCAGTTTATACGCTAGCGGAATATACAATGAGCAGTTCTTC. This sequence encodes CASSLYASGIYNEQFF. The rearrangement joins TRBV27 to TRBJ2-1; TRBD2 aligns across 7 bases. Trimming took 1 base from V and 4 from J; bases not matched to a gene: 7. This CDR3 spans 16 amino acids. Germline CDR1 MNHEY, CDR2 SMNVEV (reference sequence).

In this sample, this clonotype turned up many times. The V gene is TRBV7-3, the J gene TRBJ1-1; D call uncertain. The CDR3 has 14 amino acids. Looked up from germline, CDR1 is SGHTA and CDR2 is FQGTGA. V lost 1 base, J lost 1 base, and 7 bases lay in between. In DNA form, the CDR3 reads TGTGCCAGCAGCTTAAGCCCGGCGAACACTGAAGCTTTCTTT. Translating it yields CASSLSPANTEAFF.

The table lists this clonotype with many counts. The chain recombines TRBV30 with TRBJ2-1; no clear D gene. The length of the CDR3 is 13 residues. V was pared by 3 bases and J by 2 bases, with 8 bases between. Germline V CDR1 and CDR2: GTSNPN, SVGIG (reference sequence). CDR3 sequence reads: CAWRKAAYNEQFF. The CDR3, as DNA: TGTGCCTGGAGGAAAGCCGCCTACAATGAGCAGTTCTTC.

This clonotype occurred many times. V usage is TRBV4-2 and J usage is TRBJ2-6, with 10 nucleotides matching TRBD1. The trim removed 6 bases at V and 0 bases at J, leaving 5 bases unmatched. CDR1 and CDR2 from the germline V gene are LGHNA and YNFKEQ. The CDR3 is 17 residues long. Here the CDR3 reads CASSRRDRGSGANVLTF. CDR3 bases: TGTGCCAGCAGTCGTCGGGACAGGGGCTCTGGGGCCAACGTCCTGACTTTC.

This clonotype was observed at least ten times. The V call is TRBV7-8, the J call TRBJ2-3, with D tentatively TRBD2 (6 bases). Germline V gives CDR1 SGHVS, CDR2 FQNEAQ. This CDR3 has 17 amino acids. The V end was cut by 1 base, the J end by 2 bases, with 16 bases between. The CDR3 spells CASSLEAGQQLTDTQYF. In DNA, the CDR3 is TGTGCCAGCAGCTTAGAAGCGGGTCAGCAACTCACAGATACGCAGTATTTT.

In this sample, this clonotype turned up many times. CDR3 sequence (DNA): TGCAGTGCTAGTCGGGAAGTGATGGGGGAACACTCTGGGGCCAACGTCCTGACTTTC. Translation: CSASREVMGEHSGANVLTF. This rearrangement joins TRBV20-1 to TRBJ2-6; D is perhaps TRBD1 or TRBD2 (5 bases each). Between the trimmed V and J ends, which lost 3 bases and 0 bases, there was a span of 21 bases. This CDR3 is 19 amino acids long. Germline V gene data show CDR1 as DFQATT and CDR2 as SNEGSKA (reference sequence).

This clonotype was seen many times. The chain has TRBV5-4 and TRBJ2-3; no reliable D call. V lost 0 bases and J 0 bases, leaving 14 bases between the germline ends. From germline, CDR1 is SGHNT and CDR2 YYREEE (reference sequence). The length of the CDR3 is 17 residues. The DNA for the CDR3 is TGTGCCAGCAGCTTGGGCCAAATGGTTTCTAGCACAGATACGCAGTATTTT. This sequence encodes CASSLGQMVSSTDTQYF.

This clonotype has a count of ten or more. The rearrangement uses TRBV27 and TRBJ2-1, with D tentatively TRBD2 (5 bases). The CDR3 spans 13 residues. V lost 6 bases, J lost 3 bases, and 9 bases lay in between. Germline V gene data show CDR1 as MNHEY and CDR2 as SMNVEV (reference sequence). The CDR3 is CASRQLGYNEQFF. In DNA, the CDR3 is TGTGCCAGCAGGCAACTAGGCTACAATGAGCAGTTCTTC.

This clonotype was found many times. The genes are TRBV21-1 and TRBJ1-1. TRBV21-1 is an annotated pseudogene. CDR3 length equals 12 residues. The CDR3 DNA follows: TGTGCCAGCAGCAAATCGGAGGGCGAAGCTTTCTTT. This sequence encodes CASSKSEGEAFF.

This clonotype was seen many times. The chain couples TRBV10-3 to TRBJ2-5; D perhaps matches TRBD2 (6 bases). Germline loops: CDR1 ENHRY, CDR2 SYGVKD. The CDR3 has 15 residues. V shed 2 bases and J shed 0 bases, with 10 bases lying between them. The CDR3 protein is CAISEGRWDQETQYF. The CDR3 region has the DNA TGTGCCATCAGTGAGGGGAGGTGGGACCAAGAGACCCAGTACTTC.

The sample holds many counts of this clonotype. This chain uses TRBV20-1 with TRBJ2-7; D possibly corresponds to TRBD2 (6 bases). Germline CDR1 DFQATT, CDR2 SNEGSKA (reference sequence). The CDR3 runs 15 residues. The germline V and J ends were trimmed by 0 bases and 3 bases, with 15 bases remaining between them. The CDR3 loop is CSARETSAGFYEQYF. In DNA, the CDR3 is TGCAGTGCTAGAGAAACCTCAGCGGGCTTCTACGAGCAGTACTTC.

This clonotype showed up many times. The V gene is TRBV4-2, the J gene TRBJ2-3, with D perhaps given as TRBD1 or TRBD2 (5 bases each). The CDR3 has 15 amino acids. V lost 1 base and J lost 2, with 10 bases in between. Germline lookup yields CDR1 LGHNA and CDR2 YNFKEQ. CDR3 amino acids: CASSQGEGSTDTQYF. The CDR3, as DNA: TGTGCCAGCAGCCAAGGCGAGGGGTCCACAGATACGCAGTATTTT.

The genes are TRBV24-1 and TRBJ2-1, with TRBD2 matching 16 bases. The CDR3 covers 17 residues. Germline V gene lookup returns CDR1 KGHDR and CDR2 SFDVKD. V shed 11 bases and J 10 bases; nucleotides not matched to a gene: 16. CDR3 nucleotide sequence: TGTGCCATCGAAGCCGGGACTAGCGGGAGGGCCCAACGGGAGCAGTTCTTC. Encoded protein: CAIEAGTSGRAQREQFF.

This clonotype appeared many times. The chain combines TRBV5-1 with TRBJ1-1; D not resolved. The CDR3 contains 14 residues. Trimming shortened V by 4 bases and J by 3 bases, and 13 bases separated the two germline ends. In germline, CDR1 is SGHRS, CDR2 YFSETQ. CDR3 sequence (DNA): TGCGCCAGCAGCCCCCAGCCAGGCGACACTGAAGCTTTCTTT. Protein: CASSPQPGDTEAFF.

This clonotype was counted ten times or more. The chain joins TRBV24-1 to TRBJ2-2; 11 nucleotides align to TRBD2. The CDR3 consists of 17 residues. CDR1 and CDR2 (germline): KGHDR, SFDVKD. Losses at the gene ends were 4 bases for V and 0 bases for J; bases not matched to a gene: 3. The CDR3 protein is CATSELSGGANTGELFF. DNA of the CDR3: TGTGCCACCAGTGAGCTTAGCGGGGGGGCGAACACCGGGGAGCTGTTTTTT.